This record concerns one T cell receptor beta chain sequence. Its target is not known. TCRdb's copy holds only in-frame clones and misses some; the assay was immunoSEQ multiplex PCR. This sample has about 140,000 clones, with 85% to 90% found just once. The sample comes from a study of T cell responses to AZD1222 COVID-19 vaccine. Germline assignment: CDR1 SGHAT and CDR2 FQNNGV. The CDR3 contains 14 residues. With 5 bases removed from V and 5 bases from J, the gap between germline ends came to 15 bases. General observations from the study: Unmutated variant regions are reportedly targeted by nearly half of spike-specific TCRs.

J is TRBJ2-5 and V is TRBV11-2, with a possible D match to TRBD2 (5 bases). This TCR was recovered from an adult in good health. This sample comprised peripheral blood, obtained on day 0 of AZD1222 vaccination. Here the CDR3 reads CASSLGVGIETQYF. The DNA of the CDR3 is TGTGCCAGCAGCCTCGGAGTCGGGATCGAGACCCAGTACTTC.